The T cell receptor beta chain described here comes from a study of blood T cell repertoires in COVID-19. Looking at the study overall: Acute and convalescent COVID-19 specimens originated in the United States, Italy and Spain. T cells, B-cell-depleted T cells, or PBMCs supplied cDNA or gDNA.

In germline, CDR1 is SGDLS, CDR2 YYNGEE. The CDR3 consists of 16 residues. V was trimmed by 0 bases and J by 1 base, leaving 12 bases between them. Under the authors' procedure: Estimates of nucleated cell counts were drawn from the amplification of reference gene primers. Libraries were prepared by immunoSEQ multiplex PCR; TCRdb keeps only in-frame clonotypes and omits some of them. V and J calls and clone size come straight from that table; D and trimming were deduced from the DNA. The sample lists 75,000 or so clones; 82% were seen once. The V gene is TRBV9, the J gene TRBJ2-3; D is possibly TRBD2 (6 bases). The origin of this receptor is an older woman with acute or convalescent COVID-19. Sequenced: peripheral blood. The CDR3 sequence is CASSVGAGSRTDTQYF. For the CDR3, the DNA is TGTGCCAGCAGCGTAGGAGCGGGTAGTCGCACAGATACGCAGTATTTT. Full variable domain (rest looked up from reference TRBV9 and TRBJ2-3): DSGVTQTPKHLITATGQRVTLRCSPRSGDLSVYWYQQSLDQGLQFLIQYYNGEERAKGNILERFSAQQFPDLHSELNLSSLELGDSALYFCASSVGAGSRTDTQYFGPGTRLTVL.